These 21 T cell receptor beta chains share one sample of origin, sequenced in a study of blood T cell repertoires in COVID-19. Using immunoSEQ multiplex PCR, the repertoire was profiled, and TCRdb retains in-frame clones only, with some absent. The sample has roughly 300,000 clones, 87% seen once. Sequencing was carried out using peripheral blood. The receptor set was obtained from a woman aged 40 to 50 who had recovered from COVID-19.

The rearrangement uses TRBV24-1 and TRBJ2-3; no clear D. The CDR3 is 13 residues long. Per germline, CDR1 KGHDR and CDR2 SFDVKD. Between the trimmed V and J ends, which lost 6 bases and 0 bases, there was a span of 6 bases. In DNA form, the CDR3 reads TGTGCCACCAGTAGCCCCAGCACAGATACGCAGTATTTT. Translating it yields CATSSPSTDTQYF.

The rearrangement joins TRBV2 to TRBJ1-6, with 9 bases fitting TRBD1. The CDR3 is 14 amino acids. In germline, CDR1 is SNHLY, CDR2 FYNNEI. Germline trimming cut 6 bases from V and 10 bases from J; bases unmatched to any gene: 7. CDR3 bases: TGTGCCAGCAGCCTCGACAGGGGGTCCTCACCCCTCCACTTT. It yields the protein CASSLDRGSSPLHF.

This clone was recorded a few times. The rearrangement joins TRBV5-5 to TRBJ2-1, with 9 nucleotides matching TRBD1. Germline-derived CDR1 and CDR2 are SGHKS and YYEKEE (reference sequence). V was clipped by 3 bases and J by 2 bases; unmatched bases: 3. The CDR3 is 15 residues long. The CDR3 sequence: CASSWDRVTYNEQFF. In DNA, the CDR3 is TGTGCCAGCAGCTGGGACAGGGTAACCTACAATGAGCAGTTCTTC.

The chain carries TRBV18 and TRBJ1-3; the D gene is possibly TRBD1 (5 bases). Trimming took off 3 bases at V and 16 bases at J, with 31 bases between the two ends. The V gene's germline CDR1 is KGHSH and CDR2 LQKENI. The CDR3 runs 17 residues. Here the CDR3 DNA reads TGTGCCAGCTCACCGAGATACATGCAGGGTTCGGTTTCCCTAATGTATTTT. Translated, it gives CASSPRYMQGSVSLMYF.

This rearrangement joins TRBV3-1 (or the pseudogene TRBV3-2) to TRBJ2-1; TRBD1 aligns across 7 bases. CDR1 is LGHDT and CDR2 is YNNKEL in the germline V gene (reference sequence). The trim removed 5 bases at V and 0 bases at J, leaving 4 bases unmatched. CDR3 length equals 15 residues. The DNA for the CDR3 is TGTGCCAGCAGCAATCGACAGGGCTCCTACAATGAGCAGTTCTTC. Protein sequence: CASSNRQGSYNEQFF.

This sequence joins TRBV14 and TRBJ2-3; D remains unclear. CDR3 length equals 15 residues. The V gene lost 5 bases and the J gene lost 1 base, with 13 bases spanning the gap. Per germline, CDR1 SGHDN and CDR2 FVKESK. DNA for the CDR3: TGTGCCAGCAGCTACGGAGATTTCCGCACAGATACGCAGTATTTT. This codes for CASSYGDFRTDTQYF.

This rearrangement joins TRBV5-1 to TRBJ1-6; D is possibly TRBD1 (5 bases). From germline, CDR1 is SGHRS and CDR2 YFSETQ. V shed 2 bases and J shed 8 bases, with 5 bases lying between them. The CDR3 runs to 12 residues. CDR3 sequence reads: CASSLGDSPLHF. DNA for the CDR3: TGCGCCAGCAGCTTAGGGGATTCACCCCTCCACTTT.

CDR3 DNA: TGCGCCAGCAGCTTGGCCCCTAGCGGGGGGACCACCGGGGAGCTGTTTTTT. This translates into CASSLAPSGGTTGELFF. The rearrangement joins TRBV5-1 to TRBJ2-2, with 11 bases identical to TRBD2. Losses at the gene ends were 0 bases for V and 4 bases for J; bases not matched to a gene: 5. The germline gives CDR1 SGHRS, CDR2 YFSETQ. CDR3 length: 17 residues.

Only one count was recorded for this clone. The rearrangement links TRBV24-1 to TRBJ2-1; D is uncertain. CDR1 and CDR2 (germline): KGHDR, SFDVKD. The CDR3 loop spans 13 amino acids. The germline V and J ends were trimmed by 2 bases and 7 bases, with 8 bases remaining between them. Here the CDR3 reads CATSDSSRNEQFF. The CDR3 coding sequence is TGTGCCACCAGTGATTCCTCGAGGAATGAGCAGTTCTTC.

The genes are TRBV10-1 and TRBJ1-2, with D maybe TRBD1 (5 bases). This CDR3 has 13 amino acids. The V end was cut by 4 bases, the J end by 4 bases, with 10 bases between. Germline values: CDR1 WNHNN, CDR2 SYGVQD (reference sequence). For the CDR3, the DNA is TGCGCCAGCAGTGTGGGACTGACCTATGGCTACACCTTC. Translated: CASSVGLTYGYTF.

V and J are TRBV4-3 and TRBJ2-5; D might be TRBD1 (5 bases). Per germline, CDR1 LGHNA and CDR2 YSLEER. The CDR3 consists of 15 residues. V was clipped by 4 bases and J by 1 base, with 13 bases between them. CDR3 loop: CASSPRGHIQETQYF. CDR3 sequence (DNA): TGCGCCAGCAGCCCCCGAGGACACATCCAAGAGACCCAGTACTTC.

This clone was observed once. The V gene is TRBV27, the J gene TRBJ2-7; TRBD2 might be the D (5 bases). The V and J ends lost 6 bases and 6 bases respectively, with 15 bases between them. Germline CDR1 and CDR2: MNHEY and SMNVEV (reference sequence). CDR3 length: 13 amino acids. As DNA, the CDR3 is TGTGCCAGCAGGACATCAGCGGTGGGCGAGCAGTACTTC. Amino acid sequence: CASRTSAVGEQYF.

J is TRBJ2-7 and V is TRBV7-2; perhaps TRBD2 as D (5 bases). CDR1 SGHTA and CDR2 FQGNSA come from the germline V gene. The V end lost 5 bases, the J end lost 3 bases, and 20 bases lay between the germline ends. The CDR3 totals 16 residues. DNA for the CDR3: TGTGCCAGCAGCCGTCGGGCGGGCTCCCAATACTACGAGCAGTACTTC. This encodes CASSRRAGSQYYEQYF.

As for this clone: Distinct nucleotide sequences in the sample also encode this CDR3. The CDR3 region is CASSLPGNTEAFF. Here the CDR3 DNA reads TGCGCCAGCAGCTTACCGGGGAACACTGAAGCTTTCTTT. V usage is TRBV5-1 and J usage is TRBJ1-1, with D unresolved. V shed 2 bases and J shed 1 base, with 6 bases lying between them. The CDR3 runs to 13 residues. Germline values: CDR1 SGHRS, CDR2 YFSETQ. Drawing the rest from reference TRBV5-1 and TRBJ1-1, the complete variable domain is KAGVTQTPRYLIKTRGQQVTLSCSPISGHRSVSWYQQTPGQGLQFLFEYFSETQRNKGNFPGRFSGRQFSNSRSEMNVSTLELGDSALYLCASSLPGNTEAFFGQGTRLTVV.

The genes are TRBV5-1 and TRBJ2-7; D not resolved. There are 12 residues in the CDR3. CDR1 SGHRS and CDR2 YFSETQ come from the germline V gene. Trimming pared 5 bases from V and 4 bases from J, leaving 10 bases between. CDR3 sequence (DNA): TGCGCCAGCAGTTCCAGTACGTACGAGCAGTACTTC. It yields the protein CASSSSTYEQYF. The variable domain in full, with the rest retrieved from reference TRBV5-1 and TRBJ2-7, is KAGVTQTPRYLIKTRGQQVTLSCSPISGHRSVSWYQQTPGQGLQFLFEYFSETQRNKGNFPGRFSGRQFSNSRSEMNVSTLELGDSALYLCASSSSTYEQYFGPGTRLTVT.

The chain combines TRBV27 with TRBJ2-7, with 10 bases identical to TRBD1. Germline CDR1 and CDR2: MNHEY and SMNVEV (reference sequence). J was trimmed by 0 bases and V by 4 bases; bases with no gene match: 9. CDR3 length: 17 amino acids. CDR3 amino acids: CASSSPSGQGGSYEQYF. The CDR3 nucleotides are TGTGCCAGCAGTTCCCCATCTGGACAGGGGGGCTCCTACGAGCAGTACTTC.

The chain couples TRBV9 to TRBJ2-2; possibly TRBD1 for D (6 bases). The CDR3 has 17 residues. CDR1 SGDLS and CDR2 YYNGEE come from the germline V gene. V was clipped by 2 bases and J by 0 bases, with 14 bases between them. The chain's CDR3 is CASSVSGTMANTGELFF. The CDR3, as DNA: TGTGCCAGCAGCGTCTCCGGGACAATGGCGAACACCGGGGAGCTGTTTTTT.

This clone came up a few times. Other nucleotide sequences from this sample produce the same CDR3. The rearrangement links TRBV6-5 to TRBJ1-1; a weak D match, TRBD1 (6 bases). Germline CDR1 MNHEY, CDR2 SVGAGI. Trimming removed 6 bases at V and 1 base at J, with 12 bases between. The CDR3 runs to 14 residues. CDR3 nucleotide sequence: TGTGCCAGCAGCCGTCCGGGACAGAACACTGAAGCTTTCTTT. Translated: CASSRPGQNTEAFF.

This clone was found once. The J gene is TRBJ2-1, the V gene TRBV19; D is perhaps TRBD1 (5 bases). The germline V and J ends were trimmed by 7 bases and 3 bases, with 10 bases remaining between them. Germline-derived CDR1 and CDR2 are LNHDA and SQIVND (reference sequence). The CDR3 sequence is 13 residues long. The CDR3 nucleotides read TGTGCCAGTACCCCCGACAGCTACAATGAGCAGTTCTTC. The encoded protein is CASTPDSYNEQFF.

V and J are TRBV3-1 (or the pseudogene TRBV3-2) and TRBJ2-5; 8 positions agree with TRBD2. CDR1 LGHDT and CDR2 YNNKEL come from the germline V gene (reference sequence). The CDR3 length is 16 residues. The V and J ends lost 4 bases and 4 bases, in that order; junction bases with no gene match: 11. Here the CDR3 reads CASSPGGGQRGETQYF. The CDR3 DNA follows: TGTGCCAGCAGCCCTGGCGGGGGGCAAAGGGGAGAGACCCAGTACTTC.

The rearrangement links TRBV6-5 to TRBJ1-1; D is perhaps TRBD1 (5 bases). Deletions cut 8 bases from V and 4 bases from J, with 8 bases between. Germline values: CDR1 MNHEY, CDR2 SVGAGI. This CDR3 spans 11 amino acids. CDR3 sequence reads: CASYRGTEAFF. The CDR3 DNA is TGTGCCAGCTATAGGGGCACTGAAGCTTTCTTT.